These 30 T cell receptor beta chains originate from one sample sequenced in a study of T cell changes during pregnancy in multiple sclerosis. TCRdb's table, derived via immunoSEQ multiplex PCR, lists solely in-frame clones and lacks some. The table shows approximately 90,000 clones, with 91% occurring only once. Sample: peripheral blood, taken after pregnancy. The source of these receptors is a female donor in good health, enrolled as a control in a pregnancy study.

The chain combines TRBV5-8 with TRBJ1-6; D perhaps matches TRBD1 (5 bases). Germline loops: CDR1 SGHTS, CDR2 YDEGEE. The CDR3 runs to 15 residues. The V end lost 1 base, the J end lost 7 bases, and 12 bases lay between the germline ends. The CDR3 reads CASSLFGAGNSPLHF. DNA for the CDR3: TGTGCCAGCAGCTTGTTTGGGGCAGGGAATTCACCCCTCCACTTT.

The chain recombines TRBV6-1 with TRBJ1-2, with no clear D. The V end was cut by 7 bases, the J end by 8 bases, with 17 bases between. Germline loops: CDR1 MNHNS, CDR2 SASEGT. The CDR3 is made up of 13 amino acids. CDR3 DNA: TGTGCCAGCATCCCCTCGATGGCTGCAGGCTACACCTTC. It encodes CASIPSMAAGYTF.

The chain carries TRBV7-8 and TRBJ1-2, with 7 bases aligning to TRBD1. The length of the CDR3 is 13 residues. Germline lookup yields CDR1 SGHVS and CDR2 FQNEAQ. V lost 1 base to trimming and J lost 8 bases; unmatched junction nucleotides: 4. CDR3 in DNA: TGTGCCAGCAGCTTAGGACAGGGAATCGGCTACACCTTC. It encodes CASSLGQGIGYTF.

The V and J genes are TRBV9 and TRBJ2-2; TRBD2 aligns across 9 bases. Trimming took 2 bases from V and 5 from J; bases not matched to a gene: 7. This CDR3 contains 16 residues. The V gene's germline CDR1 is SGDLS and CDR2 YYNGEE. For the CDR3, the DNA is TGTGCCAGCAGCGTTAAGCGGGGGGCAGAGACCGGGGAGCTGTTTTTT. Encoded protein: CASSVKRGAETGELFF.

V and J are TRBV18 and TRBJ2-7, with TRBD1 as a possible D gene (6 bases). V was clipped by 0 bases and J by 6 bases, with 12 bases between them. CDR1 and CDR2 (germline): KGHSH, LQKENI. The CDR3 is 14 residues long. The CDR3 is CASSPPRQDREQYF. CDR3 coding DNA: TGTGCCAGCTCACCACCCAGACAGGACCGCGAGCAGTACTTC.

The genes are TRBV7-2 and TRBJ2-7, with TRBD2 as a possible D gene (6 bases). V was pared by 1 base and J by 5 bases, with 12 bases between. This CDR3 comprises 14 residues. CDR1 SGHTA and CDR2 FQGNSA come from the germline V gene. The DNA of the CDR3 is TGTGCCAGCAGCTTAGTGGCTAGCGCCCACGAGCAGTACTTC. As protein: CASSLVASAHEQYF.

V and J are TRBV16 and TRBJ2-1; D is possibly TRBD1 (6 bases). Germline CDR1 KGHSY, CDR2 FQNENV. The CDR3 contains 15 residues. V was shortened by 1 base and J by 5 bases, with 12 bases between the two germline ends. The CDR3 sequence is CASSQFGRGDNEQFF. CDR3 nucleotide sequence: TGTGCCAGCAGCCAATTCGGCAGGGGTGACAATGAGCAGTTCTTC. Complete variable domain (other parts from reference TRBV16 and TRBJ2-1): GEEVAQTPKHLVRGEGQKAKLYCAPIKGHSYVFWYQQVLKNEFKFLISFQNENVFDETGMPKERFSAKCLPNSPCSLEIQATKLEDSAVYFCASSQFGRGDNEQFFGPGTRLTVL.

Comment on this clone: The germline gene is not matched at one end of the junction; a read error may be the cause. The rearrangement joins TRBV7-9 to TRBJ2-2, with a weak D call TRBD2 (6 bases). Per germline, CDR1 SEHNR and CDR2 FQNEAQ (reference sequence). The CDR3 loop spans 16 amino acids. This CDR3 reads CASSLGGGGYTGEVFF. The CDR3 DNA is TGTGCCAGCAGCTTAGGAGGCGGCGGGTATACCGGGGAGGTGTTTTTT.

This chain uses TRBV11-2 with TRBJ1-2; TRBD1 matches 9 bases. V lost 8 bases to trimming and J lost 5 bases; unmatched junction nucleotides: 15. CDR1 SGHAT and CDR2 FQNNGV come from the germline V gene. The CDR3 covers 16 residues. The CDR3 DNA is TGTGCCAGCTCCCCCACCTCCGGGACAGGGACGTATGGCTACACCTTC. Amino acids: CASSPTSGTGTYGYTF.

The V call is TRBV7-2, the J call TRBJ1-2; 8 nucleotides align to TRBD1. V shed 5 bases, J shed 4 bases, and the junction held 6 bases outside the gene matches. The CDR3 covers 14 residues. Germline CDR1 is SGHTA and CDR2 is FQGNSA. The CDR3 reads CASSPGQGAYGYTF. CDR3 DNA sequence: TGTGCCAGCAGCCCAGGTCAGGGGGCCTATGGCTACACCTTC.

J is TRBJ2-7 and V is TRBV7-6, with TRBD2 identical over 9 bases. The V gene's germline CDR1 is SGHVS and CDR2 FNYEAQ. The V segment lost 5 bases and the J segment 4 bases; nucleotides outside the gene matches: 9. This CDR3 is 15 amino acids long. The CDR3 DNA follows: TGTGCCAGCAGCCTAGGCGGGGGGGCGGTTTACGAGCAGTACTTC. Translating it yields CASSLGGGAVYEQYF.

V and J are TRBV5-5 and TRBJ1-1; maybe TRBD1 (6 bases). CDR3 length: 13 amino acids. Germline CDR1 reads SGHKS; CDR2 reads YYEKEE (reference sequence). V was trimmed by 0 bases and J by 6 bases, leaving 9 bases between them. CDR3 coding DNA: TGTGCCAGCAGCTTGGCCGGGACACCTGAAGCTTTCTTT. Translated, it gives CASSLAGTPEAFF.

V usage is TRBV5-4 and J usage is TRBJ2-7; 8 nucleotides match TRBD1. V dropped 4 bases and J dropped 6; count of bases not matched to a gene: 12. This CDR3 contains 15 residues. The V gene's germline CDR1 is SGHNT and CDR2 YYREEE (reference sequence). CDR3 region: CASSPPKLQGVEQYF. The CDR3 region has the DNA TGTGCCAGCAGCCCCCCAAAGCTACAGGGGGTCGAGCAGTACTTC.

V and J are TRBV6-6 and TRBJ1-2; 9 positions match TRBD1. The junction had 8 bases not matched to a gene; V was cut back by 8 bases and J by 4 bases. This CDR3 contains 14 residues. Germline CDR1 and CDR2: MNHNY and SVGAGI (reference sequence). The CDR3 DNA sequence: TGTGCCAGCCTCGACAGGGGGAAGGGCTATGGCTACACCTTC. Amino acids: CASLDRGKGYGYTF.

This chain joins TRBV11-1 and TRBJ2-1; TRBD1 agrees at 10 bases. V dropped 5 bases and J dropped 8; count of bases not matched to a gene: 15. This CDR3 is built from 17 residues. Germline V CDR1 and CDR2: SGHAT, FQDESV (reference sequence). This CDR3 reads CASSTRDDRGRRDEQFF. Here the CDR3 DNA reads TGTGCCAGCAGCACCCGCGACGACAGGGGGCGGAGGGATGAGCAGTTCTTC.

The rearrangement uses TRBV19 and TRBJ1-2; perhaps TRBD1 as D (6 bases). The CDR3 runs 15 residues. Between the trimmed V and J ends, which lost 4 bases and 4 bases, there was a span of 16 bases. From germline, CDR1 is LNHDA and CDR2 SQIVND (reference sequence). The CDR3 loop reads CASSSGGRASYGYTF. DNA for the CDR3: TGTGCCAGTAGTAGTGGGGGCAGAGCTTCCTATGGCTACACCTTC.

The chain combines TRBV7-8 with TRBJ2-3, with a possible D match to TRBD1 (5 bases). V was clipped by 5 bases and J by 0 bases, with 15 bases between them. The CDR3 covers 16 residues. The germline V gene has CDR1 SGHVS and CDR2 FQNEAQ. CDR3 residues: CASSPQTVRSTDTQYF. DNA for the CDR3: TGTGCCAGCAGCCCCCAGACAGTCCGTAGCACAGATACGCAGTATTTT.

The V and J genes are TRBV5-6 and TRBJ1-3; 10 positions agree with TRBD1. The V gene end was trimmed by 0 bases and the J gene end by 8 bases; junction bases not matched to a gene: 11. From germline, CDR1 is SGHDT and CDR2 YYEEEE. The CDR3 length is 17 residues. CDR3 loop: CASSLDYRDRGLDTIYF. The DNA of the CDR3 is TGTGCCAGCAGCTTGGATTATAGGGACAGGGGTTTAGACACCATATATTTT.

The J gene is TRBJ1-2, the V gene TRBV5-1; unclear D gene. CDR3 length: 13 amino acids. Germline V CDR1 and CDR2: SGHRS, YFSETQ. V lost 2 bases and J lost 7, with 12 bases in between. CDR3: CASSFRRERGYTF. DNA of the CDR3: TGCGCCAGCAGCTTTAGGAGGGAACGTGGCTACACCTTC.

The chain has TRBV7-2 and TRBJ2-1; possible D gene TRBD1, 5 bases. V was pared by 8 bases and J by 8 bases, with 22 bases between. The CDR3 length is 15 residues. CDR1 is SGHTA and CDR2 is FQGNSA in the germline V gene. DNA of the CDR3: TGTGCCAGCCAACCGGGTGGTACAGGAAGCGATGAGCAGTTCTTC. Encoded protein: CASQPGGTGSDEQFF.

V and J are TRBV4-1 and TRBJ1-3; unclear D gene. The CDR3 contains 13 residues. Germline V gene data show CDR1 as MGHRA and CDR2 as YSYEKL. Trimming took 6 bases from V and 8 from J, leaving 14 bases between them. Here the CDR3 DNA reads TGCGCCAGCAGGCGGGAAGCTGGGGACACCATATATTTT. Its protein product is CASRREAGDTIYF.

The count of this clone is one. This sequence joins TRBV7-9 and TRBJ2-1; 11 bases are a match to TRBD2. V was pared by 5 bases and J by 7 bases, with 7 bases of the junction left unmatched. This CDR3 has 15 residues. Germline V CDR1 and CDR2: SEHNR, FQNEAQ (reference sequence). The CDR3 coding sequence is TGTGCCAGCAGCCTTAGCGGGGGGGCCTCAAATGAGCAGTTCTTC. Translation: CASSLSGGASNEQFF.

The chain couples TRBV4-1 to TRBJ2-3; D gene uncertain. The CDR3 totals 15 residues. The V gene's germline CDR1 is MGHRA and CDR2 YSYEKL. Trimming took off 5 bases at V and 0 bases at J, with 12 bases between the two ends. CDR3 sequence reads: CASSTAMRSTDTQYF. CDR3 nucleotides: TGCGCCAGCAGCACAGCAATGAGAAGCACAGATACGCAGTATTTT.

The CDR3 is CAIRAGEKLFF. The CDR3 nucleotides are TGTGCCATCAGGGCGGGGGAAAAACTGTTTTTT. The V and J genes are TRBV10-3 and TRBJ1-4; D gene ambiguous. Germline lookup yields CDR1 ENHRY and CDR2 SYGVKD. V was trimmed by 6 bases and J by 8 bases, leaving 7 bases between them. The CDR3 has 11 residues.

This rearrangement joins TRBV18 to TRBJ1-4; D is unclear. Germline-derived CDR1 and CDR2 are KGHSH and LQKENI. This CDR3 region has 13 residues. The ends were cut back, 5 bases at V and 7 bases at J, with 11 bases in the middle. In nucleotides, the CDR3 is TGTGCCAGCTCATCCCAGAGGGTTGAAAAACTGTTTTTT. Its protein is CASSSQRVEKLFF.

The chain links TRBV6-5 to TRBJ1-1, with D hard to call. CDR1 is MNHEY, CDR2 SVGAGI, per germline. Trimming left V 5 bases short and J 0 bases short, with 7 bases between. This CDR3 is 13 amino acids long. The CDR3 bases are TGTGCCAGCAGTGGTAGTTTGAACACTGAAGCTTTCTTT. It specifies CASSGSLNTEAFF.

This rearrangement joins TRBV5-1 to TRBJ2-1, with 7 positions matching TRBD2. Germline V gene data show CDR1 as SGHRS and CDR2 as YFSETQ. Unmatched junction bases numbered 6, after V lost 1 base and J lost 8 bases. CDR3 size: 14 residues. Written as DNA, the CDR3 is TGCGCCAGCAGCTTGTTTGCGGGGGAAGATGAGCAGTTCTTC. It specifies CASSLFAGEDEQFF.

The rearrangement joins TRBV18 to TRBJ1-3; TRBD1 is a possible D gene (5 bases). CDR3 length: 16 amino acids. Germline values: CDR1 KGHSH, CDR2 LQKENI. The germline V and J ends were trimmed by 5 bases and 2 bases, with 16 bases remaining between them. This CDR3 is CASSSLPGSAGNTIYF. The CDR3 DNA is TGTGCCAGCTCAAGCTTGCCAGGGTCAGCTGGAAACACCATATATTTT. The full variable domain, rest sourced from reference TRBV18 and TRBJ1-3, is NAGVMQNPRHLVRRRGQEARLRCSPMKGHSHVYWYRQLPEEGLKFMVYLQKENIIDESGMPKERFSAEFPKEGPSILRIQQVVRGDSAAYFCASSSLPGSAGNTIYFGEGSWLTVV.

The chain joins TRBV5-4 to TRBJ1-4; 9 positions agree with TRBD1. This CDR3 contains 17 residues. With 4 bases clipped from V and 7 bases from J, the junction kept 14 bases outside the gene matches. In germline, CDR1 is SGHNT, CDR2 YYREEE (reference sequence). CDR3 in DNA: TGTGCCAGCAGCATATCCGGGACAGGGATGATCGGTGAAAAACTGTTTTTT. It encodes CASSISGTGMIGEKLFF.

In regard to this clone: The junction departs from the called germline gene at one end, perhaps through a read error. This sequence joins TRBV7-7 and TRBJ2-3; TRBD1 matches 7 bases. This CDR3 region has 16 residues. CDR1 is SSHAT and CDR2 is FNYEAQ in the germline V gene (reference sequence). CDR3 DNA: TGTGCTAGCAGCTTAGAGGCAGGGGGTGGGACAGATACGCAGTATTTT. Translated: CASSLEAGGGTDTQYF.